This T cell receptor (beta chain) was identified during a study of OX40 agonist ivuxolimab in advanced cancers. Losses at the gene ends were 7 bases for V and 6 bases for J; bases not matched to a gene: 14. The CDR3 length is 15 residues. Germline CDR1 MNHNS, CDR2 SASEGT. Sequencing used immunoSEQ multiplex PCR; TCRdb keeps in-frame clones, though not all of them. Among almost 70,000 clones, around four fifths were seen once, and the ten largest hold approximately 2.5%. The rearrangement joins TRBV6-1 to TRBJ2-7; the match to TRBD1 covers 8 bases. The sequence came from an adult with an advanced solid tumor such as melanoma, head and neck, liver or kidney cancer. The material sequenced was CD4+ or CD8+ T cells sorted from blood, taken in a trial of the OX40 agonist ivuxolimab. The chain's CDR3 is CASISRDRTTLEQYF. CDR3 DNA: TGTGCCAGCATAAGCCGGGACAGGACTACTCTCGAGCAGTACTTC.